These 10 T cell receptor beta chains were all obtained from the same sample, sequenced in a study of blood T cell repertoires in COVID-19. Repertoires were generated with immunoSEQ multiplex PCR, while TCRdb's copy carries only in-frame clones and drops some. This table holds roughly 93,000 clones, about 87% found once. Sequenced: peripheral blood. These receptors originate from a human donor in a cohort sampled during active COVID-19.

The CDR3 region has the DNA TGTGCCAGCAGTCCTGAGCGGGGACCCAATTCACCCCTCCACTTT. This gives the protein CASSPERGPNSPLHF. V usage is TRBV27 and J usage is TRBJ1-6; D possibly corresponds to TRBD1 (5 bases). Deletions cut 5 bases from V and 7 bases from J, with 15 bases between. The CDR3 length is 15 residues. Germline V lookup: CDR1 MNHEY, CDR2 SMNVEV (reference sequence).

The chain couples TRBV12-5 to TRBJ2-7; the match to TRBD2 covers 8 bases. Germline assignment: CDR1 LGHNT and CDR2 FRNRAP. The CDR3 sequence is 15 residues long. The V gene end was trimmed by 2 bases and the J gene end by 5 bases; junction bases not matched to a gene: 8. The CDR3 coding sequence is TGTGCTAGTGGTTTGAGTCGGGAGGGAGCCCACGAGCAGTACTTC. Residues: CASGLSREGAHEQYF.

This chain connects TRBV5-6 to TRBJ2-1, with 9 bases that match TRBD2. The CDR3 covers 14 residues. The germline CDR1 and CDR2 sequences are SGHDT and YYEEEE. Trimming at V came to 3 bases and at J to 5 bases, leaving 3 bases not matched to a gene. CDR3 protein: CASSWLAGNNEQFF. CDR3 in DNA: TGTGCCAGCAGCTGGCTAGCGGGGAACAATGAGCAGTTCTTC.

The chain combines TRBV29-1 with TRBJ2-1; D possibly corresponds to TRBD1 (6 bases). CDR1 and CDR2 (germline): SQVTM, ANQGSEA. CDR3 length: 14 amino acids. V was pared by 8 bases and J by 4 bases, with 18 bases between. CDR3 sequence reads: CSLARQDIYNEQFF. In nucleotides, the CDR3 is TGCAGCCTCGCCAGACAGGACATTTACAATGAGCAGTTCTTC.

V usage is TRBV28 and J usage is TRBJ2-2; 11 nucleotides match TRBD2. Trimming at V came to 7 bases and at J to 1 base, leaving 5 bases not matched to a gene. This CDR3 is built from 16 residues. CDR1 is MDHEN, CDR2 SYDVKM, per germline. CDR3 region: CASNLAGGGNTGELFF. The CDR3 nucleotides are TGTGCCAGCAACCTAGCGGGGGGCGGGAACACCGGGGAGCTGTTTTTT.

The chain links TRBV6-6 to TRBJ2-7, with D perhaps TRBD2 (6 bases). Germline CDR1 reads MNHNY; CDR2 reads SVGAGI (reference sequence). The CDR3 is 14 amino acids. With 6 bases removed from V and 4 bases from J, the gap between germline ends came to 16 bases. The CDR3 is CASSLPGVGYEQYF. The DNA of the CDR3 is TGTGCCAGCAGCCTCCCGGGGGTCGGATACGAGCAGTACTTC.

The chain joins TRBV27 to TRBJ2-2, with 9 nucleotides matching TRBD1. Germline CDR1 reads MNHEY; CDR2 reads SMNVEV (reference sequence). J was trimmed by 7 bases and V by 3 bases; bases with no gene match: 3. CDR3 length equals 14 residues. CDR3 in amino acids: CASSFRDRDGELFF. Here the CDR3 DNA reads TGTGCCAGCAGTTTCCGGGACAGGGACGGGGAGCTGTTTTTT.

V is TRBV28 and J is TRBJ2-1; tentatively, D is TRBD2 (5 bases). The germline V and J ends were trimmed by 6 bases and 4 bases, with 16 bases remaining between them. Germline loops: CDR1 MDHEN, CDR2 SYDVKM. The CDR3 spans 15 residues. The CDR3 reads CASRTIQTGYNEQFF. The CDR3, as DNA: TGTGCCAGCAGGACTATACAAACCGGATACAATGAGCAGTTCTTC.

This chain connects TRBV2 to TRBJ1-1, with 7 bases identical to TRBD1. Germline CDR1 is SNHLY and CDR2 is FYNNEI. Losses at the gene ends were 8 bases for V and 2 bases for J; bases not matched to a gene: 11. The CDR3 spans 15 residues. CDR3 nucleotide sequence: TGTGCCAGCGGTTCAGAGGGGGCCGCCAACACTGAAGCTTTCTTT. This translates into CASGSEGAANTEAFF.

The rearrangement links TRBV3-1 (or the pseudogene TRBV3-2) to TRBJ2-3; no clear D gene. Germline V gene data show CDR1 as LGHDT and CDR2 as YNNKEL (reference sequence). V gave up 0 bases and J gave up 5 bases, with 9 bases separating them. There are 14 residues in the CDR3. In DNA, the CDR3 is TGTGCCAGCAGCCAAGAGCCTAATGAAGATACGCAGTATTTT. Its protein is CASSQEPNEDTQYF.